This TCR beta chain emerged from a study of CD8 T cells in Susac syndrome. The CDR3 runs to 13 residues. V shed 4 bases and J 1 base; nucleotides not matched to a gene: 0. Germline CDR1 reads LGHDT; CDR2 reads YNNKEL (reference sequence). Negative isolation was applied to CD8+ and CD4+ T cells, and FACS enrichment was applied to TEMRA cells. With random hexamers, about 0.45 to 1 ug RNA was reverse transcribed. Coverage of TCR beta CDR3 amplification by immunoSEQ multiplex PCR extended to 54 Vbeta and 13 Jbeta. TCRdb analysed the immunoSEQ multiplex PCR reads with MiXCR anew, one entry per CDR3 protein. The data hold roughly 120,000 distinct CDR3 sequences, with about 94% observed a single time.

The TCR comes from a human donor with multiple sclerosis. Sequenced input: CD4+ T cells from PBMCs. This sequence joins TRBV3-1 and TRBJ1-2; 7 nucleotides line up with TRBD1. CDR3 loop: CASSRQGNYGYTF. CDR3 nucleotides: TGTGCCAGCAGCCGACAGGGTAACTATGGCTACACCTTC.